These T cell receptor beta chains were read from a single sample in a study of radiation and T cells in renal cell carcinoma. TCRdb's copy holds only in-frame clones and misses some; the assay was immunoSEQ multiplex PCR. The profile shows over 8,000 clones, about two thirds of them singletons. Sequenced material: tumor tissue, taken from a patient whose treatment was nephrectomy without radiotherapy. These TCRs come from a man aged 60 to 69 with renal cell carcinoma. CDR3s include the opening cysteine and the closing phenylalanine or tryptophan. D genes are given only for firm matches. The size entry is marked missing in some rows and otherwise reads once, few, many or a size class.

d_gene	v_gene	abundance	j_gene	CDR3aa	CDR3nt
TRBD2	TRBV5-4	few	TRBJ2-1	CASSPGGRSSEQFF	TGTGCCAGCAGCCCCGGCGGGAGGAGTAGTGAGCAGTTCTTC
NA	TRBV20-1	once	TRBJ1-1	CRWQLNTEAFF	TGCAGGTGGCAGTTGAACACTGAAGCTTTCTTT
TRBD1	TRBV7-8	once	TRBJ2-3	CASSSGQGTDTQYF	TGTGCCAGCAGCTCAGGACAGGGGACAGATACGCAGTATTTT
TRBD1	TRBV4-3	NA	TRBJ1-1	CASSQEFGTGARNTEAFF	TGCGCCAGCAGCCAAGAATTTGGGACAGGGGCTAGGAACACTGAAGCTTTCTTT
TRBD2	TRBV5-1	NA	TRBJ2-3	CASSPGLAGGQSTQYF	TGCGCCAGCAGCCCTGGACTAGCGGGGGGGCAGAGTACGCAGTATTTT
NA	TRBV19	NA	TRBJ2-2	CASSISGTGELFF	TGTGCCAGTAGTATATCGGGGACCGGGGAGCTGTTTTTT
TRBD1	TRBV11-1	NA	TRBJ2-6	CASSLEGQRGSGANVLTF	TGTGCCAGCAGCTTAGAGGGACAGCGAGGCTCTGGGGCCAACGTCCTGACTTTC
NA	TRBV7-3	once	TRBJ2-7	CATRDTLTYEQYF	TGTGCCACCCGGGACACCCTTACCTACGAGCAGTACTTC
TRBD1	TRBV14	medium-sized	TRBJ1-1	CASSQNPGGEAFF	TGTGCCAGCAGCCAAAATCCAGGGGGTGAAGCTTTCTTT
NA	TRBV29-1	NA	TRBJ2-3	CSVELSSEYTDTQYF	TGCAGCGTTGAACTTTCTAGCGAATACACAGATACGCAGTATTTT
TRBD1	TRBV6-5	NA	TRBJ2-7	CASSRTGTYEQYF	TGTGCCAGCAGTAGGACAGGAACCTACGAGCAGTACTTC
TRBD1	TRBV6-1	NA	TRBJ2-7	CASLTGGEYEQYF	TGTGCCAGTTTGACAGGGGGAGAGTACGAGCAGTACTTC
TRBD2	TRBV11-2	few	TRBJ2-1	CACALAGGRNEQFF	TGTGCCTGCGCACTAGCGGGAGGTCGCAATGAGCAGTTCTTC
TRBD2	TRBV7-6	few	TRBJ2-1	CASSLNTGGPGNEQFF	TGTGCCAGCAGCTTAAACACGGGAGGGCCCGGAAATGAGCAGTTCTTC
NA	TRBV11-2	NA	TRBJ2-7	CASSQDRYEQYF	TGTGCCAGCAGCCAAGATCGCTACGAGCAGTACTTC
NA	TRBV29-1	NA	TRBJ2-3	CSVPGLDTDTQYF	TGCAGCGTTCCGGGACTCGACACAGATACGCAGTATTTT
TRBD2	TRBV11-3	NA	TRBJ2-2	CASSVAGANTGELFF	TGTGCCAGCAGCGTAGCGGGGGCGAACACCGGGGAGCTGTTTTTT
TRBD1	TRBV5-6	NA	TRBJ2-7	CASSFAGQGDYEQYF	TGTGCCAGCAGCTTTGCGGGACAGGGGGATTACGAGCAGTACTTC
TRBD2	TRBV30	NA	TRBJ2-2	CAWKGTTHTGELFF	TGTGCCTGGAAGGGGACTACCCACACCGGGGAGCTGTTTTTT
NA	TRBV28	NA	TRBJ2-4	CASNPTGTGDKNIQYF	TGTGCCAGCAACCCGACAGGGACTGGGGACAAAAACATTCAGTACTTC
NA	TRBV19	NA	TRBJ2-3	CASSSRQVTGFTDTQYF	TGTGCCAGTAGTTCACGACAGGTTACGGGTTTCACAGATACGCAGTATTTT
NA	TRBV28	few	TRBJ1-5	CASSFAGEGSNQPQHF	TGTGCCAGCAGTTTCGCAGGGGAAGGAAGCAATCAGCCCCAGCATTTT
NA	TRBV9	few	TRBJ2-3	CASSVHRTSTDTQYF	TGTGCCAGCAGCGTCCATAGAACTAGCACAGATACGCAGTATTTT
NA	TRBV2	NA	TRBJ2-5	CASSDRDAQETQYF	TGTGCCAGCAGTGACCGGGATGCCCAAGAGACCCAGTACTTC
NA	TRBV9	NA	TRBJ1-1	CASSAIQLQAGGTEAFF	TGTGCCAGCAGCGCGATTCAGCTCCAAGCGGGGGGCACTGAAGCTTTCTTT
NA	TRBV7-9	once	TRBJ2-3	CASSPPDYLQGYTDTQYF	TGTGCCAGCAGTCCCCCCGACTACCTACAAGGGTACACAGATACGCAGTATTTT